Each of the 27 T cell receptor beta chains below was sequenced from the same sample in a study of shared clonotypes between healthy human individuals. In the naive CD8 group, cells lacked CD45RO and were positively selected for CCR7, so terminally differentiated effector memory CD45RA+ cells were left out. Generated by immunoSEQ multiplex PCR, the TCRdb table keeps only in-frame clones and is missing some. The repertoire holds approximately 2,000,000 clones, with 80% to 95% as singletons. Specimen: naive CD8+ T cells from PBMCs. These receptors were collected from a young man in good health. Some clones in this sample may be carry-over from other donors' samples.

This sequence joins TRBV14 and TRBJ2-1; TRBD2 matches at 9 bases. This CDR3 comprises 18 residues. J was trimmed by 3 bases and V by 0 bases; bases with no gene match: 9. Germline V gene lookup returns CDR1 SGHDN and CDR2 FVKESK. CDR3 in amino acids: CASSQDRAGGPFYNEQFF. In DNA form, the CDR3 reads TGTGCCAGCAGCCAAGATAGAGCGGGAGGACCCTTCTACAATGAGCAGTTCTTC.

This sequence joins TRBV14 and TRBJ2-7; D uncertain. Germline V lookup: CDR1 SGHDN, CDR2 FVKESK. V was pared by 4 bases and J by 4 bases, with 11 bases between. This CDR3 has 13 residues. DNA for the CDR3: TGTGCCAGCAGCCCATCGTTACGATACGAGCAGTACTTC. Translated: CASSPSLRYEQYF.

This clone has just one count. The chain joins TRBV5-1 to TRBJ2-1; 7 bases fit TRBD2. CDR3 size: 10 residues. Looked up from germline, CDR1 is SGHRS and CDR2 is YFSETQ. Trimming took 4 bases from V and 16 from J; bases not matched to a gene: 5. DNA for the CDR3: TGCGCCAGCAGCGGGGGAGGGCTATTCTTC. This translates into CASSGGGLFF.

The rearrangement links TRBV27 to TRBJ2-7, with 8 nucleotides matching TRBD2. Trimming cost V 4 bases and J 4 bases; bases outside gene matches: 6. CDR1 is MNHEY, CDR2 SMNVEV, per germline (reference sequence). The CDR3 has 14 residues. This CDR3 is CASSWSGSGYEQYF. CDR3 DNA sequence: TGTGCCAGCAGTTGGAGCGGGAGTGGTTACGAGCAGTACTTC.

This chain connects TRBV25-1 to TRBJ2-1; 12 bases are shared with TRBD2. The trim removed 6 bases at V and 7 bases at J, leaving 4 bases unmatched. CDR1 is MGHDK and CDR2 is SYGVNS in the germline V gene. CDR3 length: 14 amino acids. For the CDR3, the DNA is TGTGCCAGCAGGCTAGCGGGAGGGCCGAATGAGCAGTTCTTC. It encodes CASRLAGGPNEQFF. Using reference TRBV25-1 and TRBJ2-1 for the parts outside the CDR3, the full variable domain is EADIYQTPRYLVIGTGKKITLECSQTMGHDKMYWYQQDPGMELHLIHYSYGVNSTEKGDLSSESTVSRIRTEHFPLTLESARPSHTSQYLCASRLAGGPNEQFFGPGTRLTVL.

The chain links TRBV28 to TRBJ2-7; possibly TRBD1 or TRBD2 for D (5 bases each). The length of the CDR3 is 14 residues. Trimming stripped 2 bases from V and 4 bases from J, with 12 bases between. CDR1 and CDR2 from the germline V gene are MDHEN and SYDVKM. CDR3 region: CASSLRGKGYEQYF. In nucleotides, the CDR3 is TGTGCCAGCAGTTTAAGAGGGAAGGGGTACGAGCAGTACTTC.

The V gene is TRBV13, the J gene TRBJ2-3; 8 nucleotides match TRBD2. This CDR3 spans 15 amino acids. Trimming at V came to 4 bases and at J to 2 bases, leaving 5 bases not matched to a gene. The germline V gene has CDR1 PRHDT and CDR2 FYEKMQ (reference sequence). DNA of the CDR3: TGTGCCAGCAGCTCGAGACTAGCGAACACAGATACGCAGTATTTT. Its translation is CASSSRLANTDTQYF. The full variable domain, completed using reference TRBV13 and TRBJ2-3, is AAGVIQSPRHLIKEKRETATLKCYPIPRHDTVYWYQQGPGQDPQFLISFYEKMQSDKGSIPDRFSAQQFSDYHSELNMSSLELGDSALYFCASSSRLANTDTQYFGPGTRLTVL.

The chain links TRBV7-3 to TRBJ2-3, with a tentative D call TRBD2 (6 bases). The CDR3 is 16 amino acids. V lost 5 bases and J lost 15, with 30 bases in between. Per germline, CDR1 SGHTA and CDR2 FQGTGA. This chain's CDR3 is CASSPLGGTPFELFYF. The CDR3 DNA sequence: TGTGCCAGCAGCCCTCTGGGTGGGACTCCCTTTGAGTTGTTTTATTTT.

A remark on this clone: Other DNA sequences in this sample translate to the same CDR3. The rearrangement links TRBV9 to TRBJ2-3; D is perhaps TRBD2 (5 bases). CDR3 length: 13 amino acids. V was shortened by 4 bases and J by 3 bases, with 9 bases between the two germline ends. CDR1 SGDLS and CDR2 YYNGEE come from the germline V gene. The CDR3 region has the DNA TGTGCCAGCAGCCTTGGCGGGACAGATACGCAGTATTTT. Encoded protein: CASSLGGTDTQYF. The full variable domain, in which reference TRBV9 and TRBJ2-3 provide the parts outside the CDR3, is DSGVTQTPKHLITATGQRVTLRCSPRSGDLSVYWYQQSLDQGLQFLIQYYNGEERAKGNILERFSAQQFPDLHSELNLSSLELGDSALYFCASSLGGTDTQYFGPGTRLTVL.

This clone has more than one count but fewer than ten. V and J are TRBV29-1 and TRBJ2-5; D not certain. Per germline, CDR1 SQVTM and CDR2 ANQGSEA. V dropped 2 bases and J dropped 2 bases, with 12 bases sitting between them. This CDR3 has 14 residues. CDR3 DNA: TGCAGCGTTGAACTCGCAAGGGCACAAGAGACCCAGTACTTC. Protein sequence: CSVELARAQETQYF. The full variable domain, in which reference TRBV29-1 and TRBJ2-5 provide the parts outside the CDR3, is SAVISQKPSRDICQRGTSLTIQCQVDSQVTMMFWYRQQPGQSLTLIATANQGSEATYESGFVIDKFPISRPNLTFSTLTVSNMSPEDSSIYLCSVELARAQETQYFGPGTRLLVL.

The CDR3: CASSSRTDQSYEQYF. CDR3 nucleotide sequence: TGTGCCAGCAGTTCACGGACAGACCAATCCTACGAGCAGTACTTC. The chain carries TRBV27 and TRBJ2-7, with D tentatively TRBD1 (6 bases). CDR3 length: 15 amino acids. V lost 4 bases and J 1 base, leaving 14 bases between the germline ends. CDR1 is MNHEY and CDR2 is SMNVEV in the germline V gene (reference sequence).

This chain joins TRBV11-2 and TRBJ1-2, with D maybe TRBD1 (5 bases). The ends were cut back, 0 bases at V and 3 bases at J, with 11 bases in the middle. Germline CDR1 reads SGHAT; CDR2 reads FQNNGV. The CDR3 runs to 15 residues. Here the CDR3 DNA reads TGTGCCAGCAGCTTAGACCGTGGGGGTTACTATGGCTACACCTTC. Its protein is CASSLDRGGYYGYTF.

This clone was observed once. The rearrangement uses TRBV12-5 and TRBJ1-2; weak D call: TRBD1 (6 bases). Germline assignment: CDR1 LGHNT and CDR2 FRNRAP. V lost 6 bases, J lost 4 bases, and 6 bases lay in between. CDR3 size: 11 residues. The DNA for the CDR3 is TGTGCTAGTGGGGACAGCTATGGCTACACCTTC. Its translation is CASGDSYGYTF.

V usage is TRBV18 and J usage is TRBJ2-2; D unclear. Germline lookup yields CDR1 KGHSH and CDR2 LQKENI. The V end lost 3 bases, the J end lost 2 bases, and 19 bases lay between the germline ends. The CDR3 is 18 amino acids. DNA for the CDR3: TGTGCCAGCTCACCCCCCCCTAATCGGTCCAGAAACACCGGGGAGCTGTTTTTT. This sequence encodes CASSPPPNRSRNTGELFF.

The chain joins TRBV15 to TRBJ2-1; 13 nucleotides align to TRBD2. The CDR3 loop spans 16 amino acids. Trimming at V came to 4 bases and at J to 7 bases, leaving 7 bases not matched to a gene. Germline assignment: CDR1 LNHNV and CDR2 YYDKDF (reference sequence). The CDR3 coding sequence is TGTGCCACCAGCATTACTAGCGGGAGGGCATGGAATGAGCAGTTCTTC. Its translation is CATSITSGRAWNEQFF. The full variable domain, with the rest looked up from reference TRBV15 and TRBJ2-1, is DAMVIQNPRYQVTQFGKPVTLSCSQTLNHNVMYWYQQKSSQAPKLLFHYYDKDFNNEADTPDNFQSRRPNTSFCFLDIRSPGLGDTAMYLCATSITSGRAWNEQFFGPGTRLTVL.

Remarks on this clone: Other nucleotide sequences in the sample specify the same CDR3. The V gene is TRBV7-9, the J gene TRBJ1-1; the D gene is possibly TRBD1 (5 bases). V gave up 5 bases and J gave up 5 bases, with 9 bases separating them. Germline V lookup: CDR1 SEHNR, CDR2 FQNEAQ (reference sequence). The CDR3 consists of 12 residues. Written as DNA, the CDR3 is TGTGCCAGCAGCGGGGGGAAAACTGAAGCTTTCTTT. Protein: CASSGGKTEAFF. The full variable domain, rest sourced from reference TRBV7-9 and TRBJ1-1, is DTGVSQNPRHKITKRGQNVTFRCDPISEHNRLYWYRQTLGQGPEFLTYFQNEAQLEKSRLLSDRFSAERPKGSFSTLEIQRTEQGDSAMYLCASSGGKTEAFFGQGTRLTVV.

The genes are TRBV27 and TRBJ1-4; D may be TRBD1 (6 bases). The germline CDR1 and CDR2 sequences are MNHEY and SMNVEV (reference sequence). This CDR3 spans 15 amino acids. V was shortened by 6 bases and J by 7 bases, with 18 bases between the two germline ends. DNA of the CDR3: TGTGCCAGCAGCCCAACAGGGACTCTGTTTGAAAAACTGTTTTTT. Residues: CASSPTGTLFEKLFF.

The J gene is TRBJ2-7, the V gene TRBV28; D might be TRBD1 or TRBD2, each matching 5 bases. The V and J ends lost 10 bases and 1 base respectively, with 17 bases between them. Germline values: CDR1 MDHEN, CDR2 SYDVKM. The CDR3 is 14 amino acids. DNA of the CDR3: TGTGCCACTACTTCGGCAGGGAGTTCCTACGAGCAGTACTTC. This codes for CATTSAGSSYEQYF.

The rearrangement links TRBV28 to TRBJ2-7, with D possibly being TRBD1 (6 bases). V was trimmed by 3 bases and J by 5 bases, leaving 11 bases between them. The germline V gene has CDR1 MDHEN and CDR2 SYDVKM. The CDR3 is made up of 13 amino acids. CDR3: CASSFQGIHEQYF. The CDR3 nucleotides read TGTGCCAGCAGTTTTCAGGGGATCCACGAGCAGTACTTC.

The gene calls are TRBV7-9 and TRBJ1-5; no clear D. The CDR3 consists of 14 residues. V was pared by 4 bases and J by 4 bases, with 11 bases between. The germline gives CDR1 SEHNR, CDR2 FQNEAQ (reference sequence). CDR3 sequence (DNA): TGTGCCAGCAGCTCGCCCCTAGAAAATCAGCCCCAGCATTTT. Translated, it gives CASSSPLENQPQHF.

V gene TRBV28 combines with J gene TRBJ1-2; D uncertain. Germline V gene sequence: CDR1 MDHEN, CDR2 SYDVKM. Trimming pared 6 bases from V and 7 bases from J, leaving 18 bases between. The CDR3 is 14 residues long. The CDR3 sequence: CASSLPGHPPGYTF. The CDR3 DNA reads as TGTGCCAGCAGCCTCCCCGGGCACCCACCTGGCTACACCTTC.

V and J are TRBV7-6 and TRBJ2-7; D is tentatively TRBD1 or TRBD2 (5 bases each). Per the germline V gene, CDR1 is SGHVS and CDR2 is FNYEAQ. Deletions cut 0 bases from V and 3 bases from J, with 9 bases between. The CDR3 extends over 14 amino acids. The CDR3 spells CASSLATGLYEQYF. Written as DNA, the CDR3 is TGTGCCAGCAGCTTAGCTACGGGGCTCTACGAGCAGTACTTC.

The CDR3 spells CASSLASSIVTGELFF. CDR3 nucleotides: TGTGCCAGCAGCTTGGCAAGCTCGATCGTCACCGGGGAGCTGTTTTTT. J is TRBJ2-2 and V is TRBV5-6; no reliable D call. In germline, CDR1 is SGHDT, CDR2 YYEEEE. This CDR3 has 16 residues. V lost 0 bases, J lost 4 bases, and 13 bases lay in between.

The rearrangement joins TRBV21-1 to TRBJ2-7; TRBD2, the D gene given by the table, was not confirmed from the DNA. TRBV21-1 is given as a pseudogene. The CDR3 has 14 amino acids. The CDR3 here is CASSRCLEPGEQYF. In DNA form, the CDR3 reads TGTGCCAGCAGCAGATGTCTGGAGCCCGGCGAGCAGTACTTC.

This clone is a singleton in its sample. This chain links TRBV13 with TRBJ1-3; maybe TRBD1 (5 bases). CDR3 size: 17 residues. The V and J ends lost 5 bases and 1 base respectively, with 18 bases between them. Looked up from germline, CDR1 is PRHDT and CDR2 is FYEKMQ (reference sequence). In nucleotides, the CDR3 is TGTGCCAGCAGCCCCAGCCAGGGCTTTGGTTCTGGAAACACCATATATTTT. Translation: CASSPSQGFGSGNTIYF.

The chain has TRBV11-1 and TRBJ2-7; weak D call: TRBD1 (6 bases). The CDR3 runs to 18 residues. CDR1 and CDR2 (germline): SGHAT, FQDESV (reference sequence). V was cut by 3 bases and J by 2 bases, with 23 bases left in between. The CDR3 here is CASSFFPSTGTYPYEQYF. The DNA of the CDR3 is TGTGCCAGCAGCTTCTTCCCCTCGACAGGCACTTATCCCTACGAGCAGTACTTC.

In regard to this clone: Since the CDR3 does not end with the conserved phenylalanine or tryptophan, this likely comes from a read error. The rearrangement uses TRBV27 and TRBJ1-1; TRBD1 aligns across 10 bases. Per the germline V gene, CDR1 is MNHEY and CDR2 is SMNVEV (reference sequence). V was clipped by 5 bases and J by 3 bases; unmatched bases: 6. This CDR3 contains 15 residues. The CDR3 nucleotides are TGTGCCAGCAGTGGCCCGGGACAGGGGTACACTGAAGCTTTCTCT. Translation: CASSGPGQGYTEAFS.